The 10 T cell receptor beta chains in this list originate from one sample, sequenced in a study of T-cell memory formation after mild COVID-19. A single record per CDR3 protein comes from TCRdb applying MiXCR to the 5' RACE reads. The sample holds over 50,000 distinct CDR3 sequences, over 8.5% seen once. Sequencing was done on a sample of PBMCs or a T cell subset sorted from them (not recorded which). The receptors derive from an adult woman who had mild COVID-19 (a few samples of this study predate the infection). Cell type and time point are not known.

This clonotype was detected ten times or more. The chain combines TRBV7-3 with TRBJ2-1, with 11 bases fitting TRBD2. The CDR3 has 18 residues. Germline V lookup: CDR1 SGHTA, CDR2 FQGTGA. V trimming: 2 bases; J trimming: 0 bases; junction bases outside the gene matches: 6. The CDR3 here is CASSLQASGGSSYNEQFF. The CDR3 DNA follows: TGTGCCAGCAGCTTACAGGCTAGCGGGGGGTCCTCCTACAATGAGCAGTTCTTC.

This clonotype was detected only a few times. The DNA for the CDR3 is TGCAGTGTCACCCAACAGGGGGCGAAAGGAAACTATGGCTACACCTTC. It yields the protein CSVTQQGAKGNYGYTF. The gene calls are TRBV20-1 and TRBJ1-2; TRBD1 matches at 9 bases. This CDR3 contains 16 residues. Germline lookup yields CDR1 DFQATT and CDR2 SNEGSKA (reference sequence). The V gene end was trimmed by 7 bases and the J gene end by 2 bases; junction bases not matched to a gene: 14.

The chain recombines TRBV7-6 with TRBJ2-3; the D call may be TRBD1 or TRBD2 (5 bases each). Germline V CDR1 and CDR2: SGHVS, FNYEAQ. The CDR3 runs to 16 residues. V was trimmed by 1 base and J by 3 bases, leaving 14 bases between them. CDR3 protein: CASSLDGRGFTDTQYF. The CDR3 region has the DNA TGTGCCAGCAGCTTAGACGGACGGGGCTTTACAGATACGCAGTATTTT.

The CDR3 protein is CASTFRMAFF. CDR3 coding DNA: TGTGCCAGCACCTTTCGCATGGCTTTCTTT. The chain couples TRBV6-5 to TRBJ1-1; unclear D gene. Per the germline V gene, CDR1 is MNHEY and CDR2 is SVGAGI. The CDR3 extends over 10 amino acids. Trimming shortened V by 7 bases and J by 11 bases, and 11 bases separated the two germline ends.

This clonotype was seen ten or more times. The V call is TRBV30, the J call TRBJ1-1; 7 positions agree with TRBD1. J gave up 1 base and V 2 bases, and 7 bases lay outside the gene matches. Germline V gene lookup returns CDR1 GTSNPN and CDR2 SVGIG (reference sequence). CDR3 length: 15 amino acids. This CDR3 reads CAWSTPTGRNTEAFF. The CDR3 bases are TGTGCCTGGAGTACTCCGACAGGGCGGAACACTGAAGCTTTCTTT.

The chain is built from TRBV20-1 and TRBJ2-1, with D perhaps TRBD2 (5 bases). V was cut by 2 bases and J by 2 bases, with 10 bases left in between. The CDR3 contains 14 residues. Germline CDR1 is DFQATT and CDR2 is SNEGSKA (reference sequence). CDR3 DNA: TGCAGTGCTAGAATTAGCGCCGCCTACAATGAGCAGTTCTTC. This gives the protein CSARISAAYNEQFF.

The table lists this clonotype with many counts. The chain combines TRBV27 with TRBJ2-7; D is unresolved. CDR3 length: 13 residues. Germline V CDR1 and CDR2: MNHEY, SMNVEV (reference sequence). The V and J ends lost 6 bases and 3 bases respectively, with 12 bases between them. This chain's CDR3 is CASSLLISYEQYF. The CDR3, as DNA: TGTGCCAGCAGCCTCCTTATTAGCTACGAGCAGTACTTC.

This clonotype was picked up a small number of times. The V and J genes are TRBV6-1 and TRBJ1-1, with 8 positions matching TRBD1. The V segment lost 2 bases and the J segment 3 bases; nucleotides outside the gene matches: 11. The CDR3 has 17 residues. Germline assignment: CDR1 MNHNS and CDR2 SASEGT. The CDR3: CASSERQGRPRDTEAFF. The CDR3 DNA is TGTGCCAGCAGTGAAAGACAGGGGCGCCCGCGGGACACTGAAGCTTTCTTT.

The CDR3 region is CASSYEAWGRNQPQHF. The CDR3 DNA sequence: TGTGCCAGCAGTTACGAGGCCTGGGGAAGAAATCAGCCCCAGCATTTT. J is TRBJ1-5 and V is TRBV6-2 or TRBV6-3, with D uncertain. Germline CDR1 MNHEY, CDR2 SVGEGT. The CDR3 loop spans 16 amino acids. V was pared by 2 bases and J by 4 bases, with 15 bases between.

CDR3 region: CASSIFSGRGTDTQYF. DNA of the CDR3: TGTGCCAGCAGCATTTTTAGCGGGAGGGGCACAGATACGCAGTATTTT. The chain employs TRBV7-2 and TRBJ2-3, with TRBD2 matching 11 bases. Germline V gene data show CDR1 as SGHTA and CDR2 as FQGNSA. V lost 5 bases to trimming and J lost 1 base; unmatched junction nucleotides: 5. The length of the CDR3 is 16 residues. The whole variable domain, filled in from reference TRBV7-2 and TRBJ2-3, reads GAGVSQSPSNKVTEKGKDVELRCDPISGHTALYWYRQSLGQGLEFLIYFQGNSAPDKSGLPSDRFSAERTGGSVSTLTIQRTQQEDSAVYLCASSIFSGRGTDTQYFGPGTRLTVL.